A single sample gave rise to the 12 T cell receptor beta chains below, sequenced in a study of cytomegalovirus exposure and HLA in healthy donors. PCR was performed using 60 Vbeta and 13 Jbeta primers. The repertoire was sequenced with immunoSEQ multiplex PCR; TCRdb's copy has only in-frame clones and lacks some. Of around 180,000 clones listed, 77% were seen once; the top ten hold approximately 1.5%. The sequencing sample was made of PBMCs. The origin of the receptors is a woman under 40 in good health and CMV-seropositive.

The rearrangement links TRBV6-1 to TRBJ1-5; no clear D gene. Looked up from germline, CDR1 is MNHNS and CDR2 is SASEGT. V lost 7 bases, J lost 0 bases, and 7 bases lay in between. The CDR3 spans 13 residues. The CDR3 sequence is CASILNSNQPQHF. In DNA form, the CDR3 reads TGTGCCAGCATTCTTAATAGCAATCAGCCCCAGCATTTT.

The CDR3 sequence is CASSLTNNEQFF. CDR3 DNA: TGCGCCAGCAGCCTTACAAACAATGAGCAGTTCTTC. This rearrangement joins TRBV4-1 to TRBJ2-1; the D is unclear. V was shortened by 4 bases and J by 5 bases, with 6 bases between the two germline ends. CDR1 is MGHRA and CDR2 is YSYEKL in the germline V gene. This CDR3 spans 12 amino acids.

The chain is built from TRBV28 and TRBJ1-2, with a tentative D call TRBD1 (6 bases). This CDR3 spans 13 amino acids. V was trimmed by 6 bases and J by 7 bases, leaving 15 bases between them. Looked up from germline, CDR1 is MDHEN and CDR2 is SYDVKM. Here the CDR3 reads CASSPYRAGGYTF. The DNA for the CDR3 is TGTGCCAGCAGCCCCTACAGGGCTGGTGGCTACACCTTC.

The rearrangement uses TRBV20-1 and TRBJ1-2; TRBD1 might be the D (5 bases). The germline CDR1 and CDR2 sequences are DFQATT and SNEGSKA (reference sequence). The CDR3 sequence is 11 residues long. Trimming took off 7 bases at V and 6 bases at J, with 12 bases between the two ends. CDR3 nucleotide sequence: TGCAGTGTTGGGGCAGACGATGGCTACACCTTC. This gives the protein CSVGADDGYTF.

This clone was detected once. The rearrangement links TRBV10-3 to TRBJ2-5; TRBD1 is a possible D gene (5 bases). CDR3 length: 13 residues. V was cut by 4 bases and J by 11 bases, with 17 bases left in between. Germline V gives CDR1 ENHRY, CDR2 SYGVKD. The CDR3 DNA is TGTGCCATCAGTGGGCAGGGATCCCCCCAGCAGTACTTC. Translation gives CAISGQGSPQQYF.

This rearrangement joins TRBV4-2 to TRBJ2-5; TRBD2 agrees at 9 bases. Losses at the gene ends were 3 bases for V and 0 bases for J; bases not matched to a gene: 17. This CDR3 has 20 amino acids. Germline CDR1 and CDR2: LGHNA and YNFKEQ. CDR3 DNA: TGTGCCAGCAGCCAGGTGGGAGTTAGCGGGAGTATGGGGTACCAAGAGACCCAGTACTTC. Translated: CASSQVGVSGSMGYQETQYF.

The gene calls are TRBV30 and TRBJ1-1; D may be TRBD1 (5 bases). Between the trimmed V and J ends, which lost 2 bases and 6 bases, there was a span of 13 bases. CDR1 and CDR2 from the germline V gene are GTSNPN and SVGIG (reference sequence). This CDR3 spans 13 amino acids. The CDR3 loop is CAWSLARGAEAFF. CDR3 sequence (DNA): TGTGCCTGGAGTTTGGCCCGGGGGGCTGAAGCTTTCTTT.

The genes are TRBV28 and TRBJ1-2; 9 positions match TRBD1. From germline, CDR1 is MDHEN and CDR2 SYDVKM. The CDR3 runs to 15 residues. With V trimmed by 6 bases and J by 8 bases, 13 bases remained unmatched. CDR3 in DNA: TGTGCCAGCAGGCGGAACCTCCGGACAGGGGAAGGCTACACCTTC. Amino acids: CASRRNLRTGEGYTF.

This clone appeared a single time. The chain uses TRBV9 and TRBJ2-2, with a tentative D call TRBD2 (6 bases). The V gene lost 5 bases and the J gene lost 6 bases, with 8 bases spanning the gap. The CDR3 runs 12 residues. Germline V gene data show CDR1 as SGDLS and CDR2 as YYNGEE. The CDR3: CASRREAGELFF. DNA of the CDR3: TGTGCCAGCAGGCGGGAAGCCGGGGAGCTGTTTTTT. Combining the CDR3 with reference TRBV9 and TRBJ2-2 gives the whole variable domain DSGVTQTPKHLITATGQRVTLRCSPRSGDLSVYWYQQSLDQGLQFLIQYYNGEERAKGNILERFSAQQFPDLHSELNLSSLELGDSALYFCASRREAGELFFGEGSRLTVL.

The rearrangement uses TRBV27 and TRBJ2-1; TRBD2 matches 13 bases. CDR3 size: 17 residues. The V gene end was trimmed by 1 base and the J gene end by 7 bases; junction bases not matched to a gene: 7. Per germline, CDR1 MNHEY and CDR2 SMNVEV (reference sequence). The CDR3 protein is CASSLLGTSGKRNEQFF. The CDR3 nucleotides are TGTGCCAGCAGTTTATTGGGGACTAGCGGGAAACGGAATGAGCAGTTCTTC.

This clone was seen only once. The chain joins TRBV29-1 to TRBJ2-7; tentatively, D is TRBD1 (5 bases). CDR3 size: 12 residues. Germline V gives CDR1 SQVTM, CDR2 ANQGSEA. The V and J ends lost 5 bases and 0 bases respectively, with 8 bases between them. The CDR3 bases are TGCAGCGTTTCCCAGGGCTCCTACGAGCAGTACTTC. Protein product: CSVSQGSYEQYF.

The chain couples TRBV11-3 to TRBJ2-3; 8 positions agree with TRBD2. V was pared by 0 bases and J by 1 base, with 15 bases of the junction left unmatched. The germline CDR1 and CDR2 sequences are SGHNT and YENEEA. The CDR3 runs 20 residues. CDR3 loop: CASSLEEPSREGWGTDTQYF. CDR3 DNA sequence: TGTGCCAGCAGCTTAGAGGAACCTAGCCGGGAGGGTTGGGGCACAGATACGCAGTATTTT.